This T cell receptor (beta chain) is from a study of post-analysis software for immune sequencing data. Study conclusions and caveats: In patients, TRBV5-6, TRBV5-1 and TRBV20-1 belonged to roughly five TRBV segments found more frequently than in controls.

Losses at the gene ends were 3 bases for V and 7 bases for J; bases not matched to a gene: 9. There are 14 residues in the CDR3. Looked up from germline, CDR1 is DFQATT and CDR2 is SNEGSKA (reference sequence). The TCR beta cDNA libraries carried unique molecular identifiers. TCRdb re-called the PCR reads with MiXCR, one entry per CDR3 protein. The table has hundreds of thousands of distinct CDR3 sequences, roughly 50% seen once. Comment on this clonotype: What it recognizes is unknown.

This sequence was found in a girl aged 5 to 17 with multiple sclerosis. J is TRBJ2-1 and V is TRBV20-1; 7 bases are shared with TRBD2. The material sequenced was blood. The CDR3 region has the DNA TGCAGTGCTAGTGGCGCGGGAGACAATAATGAGCAGTTCTTC. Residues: CSASGAGDNNEQFF.